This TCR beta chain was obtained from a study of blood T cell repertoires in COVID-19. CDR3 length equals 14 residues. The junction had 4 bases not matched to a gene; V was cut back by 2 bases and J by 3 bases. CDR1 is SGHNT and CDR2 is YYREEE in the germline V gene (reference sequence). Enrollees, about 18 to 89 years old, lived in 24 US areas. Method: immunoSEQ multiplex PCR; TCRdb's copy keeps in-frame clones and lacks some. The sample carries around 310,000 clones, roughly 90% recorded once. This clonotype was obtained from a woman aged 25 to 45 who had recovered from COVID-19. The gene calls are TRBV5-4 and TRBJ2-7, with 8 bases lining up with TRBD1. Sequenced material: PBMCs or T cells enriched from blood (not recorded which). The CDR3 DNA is TGTGCCAGCAGCTTCGACAGGGGAAACTACGAGCAGTACTTC. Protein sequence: CASSFDRGNYEQYF.